This passage covers 18 T cell receptor beta chains from one sample sequenced in a study of cytomegalovirus exposure and HLA in healthy donors. The study ran its PCR with 60 Vbeta and 13 Jbeta primers. The method was immunoSEQ multiplex PCR; TCRdb's version includes in-frame clones alone and lacks a portion of them. The profile covers about 120,000 clones, with 70% to 80% appearing a single time and about 9.9% taken by the ten largest. Sequenced material: PBMCs. These receptors originate from a woman aged 45-59 years in good health and CMV-seropositive.

This clone turned up a few times. DNA for the CDR3: TGTGCCAGCAGCTTAGTGGCCGGGGATCGAGCTTTCTTT. It encodes CASSLVAGDRAFF. The rearrangement links TRBV7-8 to TRBJ1-1, with D uncertain. Germline V lookup: CDR1 SGHVS, CDR2 FQNEAQ. The CDR3 extends over 13 amino acids. Trimming stripped 1 base from V and 10 bases from J, with 13 bases between.

The chain recombines TRBV7-9 with TRBJ1-4, with 9 bases identical to TRBD1. The CDR3 has 14 residues. The trim removed 7 bases at V and 4 bases at J, leaving 4 bases unmatched. The germline CDR1 and CDR2 sequences are SEHNR and FQNEAQ (reference sequence). The DNA for the CDR3 is TGTGCCAGCACCACGACAGGGGGTAATGAAAAACTGTTTTTT. As protein: CASTTTGGNEKLFF.

This clone was observed a single time. CDR3 sequence (DNA): TGTGCTAGTGATCTCACAGGAGTTAGCTCCTACAATGAGCAGTTCTTC. This encodes CASDLTGVSSYNEQFF. J is TRBJ2-1 and V is TRBV12-5; tentative D call: TRBD1 (5 bases). Germline values: CDR1 LGHNT, CDR2 FRNRAP. CDR3 length: 16 residues. V gave up 7 bases and J gave up 0 bases, with 16 bases separating them.

The genes are TRBV10-3 and TRBJ2-7; 10 positions agree with TRBD1. Germline CDR1 reads ENHRY; CDR2 reads SYGVKD. The length of the CDR3 is 16 residues. V lost 3 bases, J lost 3 bases, and 8 bases stayed unmatched. CDR3 nucleotide sequence: TGTGCCATCAGTGATTTCTCGGACAGGGGGATCTACGAGCAGTACTTC. Amino acids: CAISDFSDRGIYEQYF.

The CDR3 bases are TGTGCCAGCAGTTCCGGGACAGGGCTTGATTCCATCTATGGCTACACCTTC. Its translation: CASSSGTGLDSIYGYTF. The rearrangement joins TRBV28 to TRBJ1-2; 9 bases map to TRBD1. Germline-derived CDR1 and CDR2 are MDHEN and SYDVKM. The CDR3 totals 17 residues. The V gene end was trimmed by 4 bases and the J gene end by 4 bases; junction bases not matched to a gene: 13.

The chain carries TRBV10-1 and TRBJ1-1; 10 bases map to TRBD1. The V and J ends lost 5 bases and 1 base, in that order; junction bases with no gene match: 13. CDR3 size: 18 residues. In germline, CDR1 is WNHNN, CDR2 SYGVQD (reference sequence). CDR3 in amino acids: CASSIPTGTGVGNTEAFF. CDR3 sequence (DNA): TGCGCCAGCAGTATCCCGACCGGGACAGGGGTGGGGAACACTGAAGCTTTCTTT.

V gene TRBV7-9 combines with J gene TRBJ1-2, with D unclear. Trimming took 1 base from V and 7 from J, leaving 7 bases between them. The CDR3 length is 12 residues. CDR1 and CDR2 (germline): SEHNR, FQNEAQ (reference sequence). The CDR3 spells CASSLGIAGYTF. CDR3 sequence (DNA): TGTGCCAGCAGCTTAGGTATAGCTGGCTACACCTTC.

The genes are TRBV6-6 and TRBJ1-1; D is unclear. This CDR3 has 14 residues. V was cut by 2 bases and J by 1 base, with 8 bases left in between. Per the germline V gene, CDR1 is MNHNY and CDR2 is SVGAGI (reference sequence). The DNA for the CDR3 is TGTGCCAGCAGTTACGGGTACAGGAACACTGAAGCTTTCTTT. Encoded protein: CASSYGYRNTEAFF.

The CDR3 DNA sequence: TGCGCCAGTTCCTTATCGGGTCCAGCGGGAGGTGGGAATGAGCAGTTCTTC. Protein product: CASSLSGPAGGGNEQFF. This chain links TRBV5-1 with TRBJ2-1, with 9 bases identical to TRBD2. This CDR3 has 17 residues. V trimming: 8 bases; J trimming: 7 bases; junction bases outside the gene matches: 19. Germline CDR1 and CDR2: SGHRS and YFSETQ. The full variable domain, rest sourced from reference TRBV5-1 and TRBJ2-1, is KAGVTQTPRYLIKTRGQQVTLSCSPISGHRSVSWYQQTPGQGLQFLFEYFSETQRNKGNFPGRFSGRQFSNSRSEMNVSTLELGDSALYLCASSLSGPAGGGNEQFFGPGTRLTVL.

This clone was seen a few times. The CDR3 spells CASTDTTGPNEKLFF. The CDR3 DNA is TGTGCCAGCACCGACACGACAGGGCCTAATGAAAAACTGTTTTTT. The chain combines TRBV6-6 with TRBJ1-4; 7 nucleotides align to TRBD1. The V segment lost 7 bases and the J segment 3 bases; nucleotides outside the gene matches: 8. CDR1 and CDR2 from the germline V gene are MNHNY and SVGAGI (reference sequence). There are 15 residues in the CDR3.

This sequence joins TRBV7-2 and TRBJ1-4, with D perhaps TRBD1 (6 bases). CDR3 size: 17 residues. Germline CDR1 SGHTA, CDR2 FQGNSA. The germline V and J ends were trimmed by 1 base and 2 bases, with 14 bases remaining between them. The CDR3 spells CASSLVPGVATNEKLFF. In nucleotides, the CDR3 is TGTGCCAGCAGCTTAGTTCCAGGGGTGGCTACTAATGAAAAACTGTTTTTT.

The chain carries TRBV5-6 and TRBJ2-5; the D gene is possibly TRBD1 (5 bases). Germline lookup yields CDR1 SGHDT and CDR2 YYEEEE. The CDR3 is 12 residues long. V gave up 1 base and J gave up 4 bases, with 5 bases separating them. The CDR3, as DNA: TGTGCCAGCAGCTTGCAGGGAGAGACCCAGTACTTC. Translation: CASSLQGETQYF.

The rearrangement uses TRBV10-3 and TRBJ2-7; 7 bases agree with TRBD1. This CDR3 is 14 amino acids long. Germline V gives CDR1 ENHRY, CDR2 SYGVKD. V trimming: 2 bases; J trimming: 0 bases; junction bases outside the gene matches: 1. CDR3 DNA sequence: TGTGCCATCAGTGAGGGGACAGTCTCCTACGAGCAGTACTTC. This codes for CAISEGTVSYEQYF.

This rearrangement joins TRBV5-1 to TRBJ1-4, with D unresolved. The germline V gene encodes CDR1 SGHRS and CDR2 YFSETQ. The V and J ends lost 0 bases and 3 bases respectively, with 6 bases between them. The CDR3 runs to 14 residues. In DNA form, the CDR3 reads TGCGCCAGCAGCTTGGTACAGTCTAATGAAAAACTGTTTTTT. It encodes CASSLVQSNEKLFF.

The chain carries TRBV4-3 and TRBJ1-2, with 9 bases that match TRBD1. Trimming cost V 0 bases and J 1 base; bases outside gene matches: 3. The CDR3 covers 16 residues. The germline V gene encodes CDR1 LGHNA and CDR2 YSLEER. The CDR3: CASSQDTGGLNYGYTF. DNA for the CDR3: TGCGCCAGCAGCCAAGATACAGGGGGCCTTAACTATGGCTACACCTTC.

This clone occurred a few times. The chain couples TRBV6-4 to TRBJ1-1; D unresolved. Looked up from germline, CDR1 is MRHNA and CDR2 is SNTAGT. V was clipped by 5 bases and J by 7 bases, with 17 bases between them. CDR3 length: 14 residues. The CDR3 is CASSREGTDGEAFF. CDR3 DNA sequence: TGTGCCAGCAGTCGTGAGGGTACGGATGGTGAAGCTTTCTTT.

The chain joins TRBV4-3 to TRBJ2-2, with D perhaps matching TRBD2 (5 bases). V lost 4 bases, J lost 5 bases, and 8 bases lay in between. The CDR3 loop spans 13 amino acids. The germline V gene encodes CDR1 LGHNA and CDR2 YSLEER. As DNA, the CDR3 is TGCGCCAGCAGCCCGAGGGCAACCGGGGAGCTGTTTTTT. It specifies CASSPRATGELFF.

The chain couples TRBV2 to TRBJ2-1; 9 bases align to TRBD2. With V trimmed by 1 base and J by 8 bases, 0 bases remained unmatched. CDR3 length: 13 amino acids. Germline V lookup: CDR1 SNHLY, CDR2 FYNNEI. CDR3 protein: CASSEVAGDEQFF. The CDR3 bases are TGTGCCAGCAGTGAAGTAGCGGGAGATGAGCAGTTCTTC.